This T cell receptor (beta chain) was identified during a study of shared clonotypes between healthy human individuals. For the study at large: Two women and a few men aged 18 to 49 served as donors.

This clone was counted once. Its antigen is not identified. The CDR3 sequence is 15 residues long. The V gene's germline CDR1 is SGHTS and CDR2 YDEGEE. V lost 4 bases, J lost 6 bases, and 17 bases lay in between. TCRdb keeps only in-frame clones here, not all; method: immunoSEQ multiplex PCR. The repertoire holds over a million clones, with 98% to 99% as singletons. The study, taken as a whole, reports: The generation probabilities recorded for non-shared clonotypes fell below those of clonotypes shared by all four donors.

The chain couples TRBV5-8 to TRBJ1-5, with unresolved D. The receptor comes from a man younger than 40 in good health. Material for sequencing was naive CD4+ T cells sorted from blood. Described subset: CD45RA+ positively selected. In DNA, the CDR3 is TGTGCCAGCAGCCCCGGTAGGTCCAGCGGTCAGCCCCAGCATTTT. Translated: CASSPGRSSGQPQHF.